This note documents a single T cell receptor beta chain sequence. It lacks a known antigen. Base qualities are missing; no much larger clone stands one base away. The sample comes from a study of metastatic and nonmetastatic thyroid tumors (TCRdb year 2020). Study-wide context: For patients with malignant and with benign thyroid disease, the researchers compared repertoires between peripheral blood samples and tumor or nodule tissue samples. The research as a whole found: In both blood and tumor samples, malignant tumors were reported to have significantly higher TCR beta diversity than benign nodules.

The library was obtained by PCR. The sample was run on an Illumina HiSeq 4000. The TCR beta-chain CDR3 region of each patient was profiled by high-throughput sequencing. Per the source publication's procedure: A classifier to discriminate distant-metastatic papillary thyroid cancer patients was built from CDR3 differences across clinicopathological groups. To measure repertoire diversity the researchers used the Shannon index, while the Morisita-Horn index served to gauge how similar the tumor and blood repertoires were. The public reads were reanalyzed by TCRdb: fastp trimming at Q25, MiXCR alignment, in-frame beta chains only. These V and J calls originate from TCRdb's pipeline instead of the authors' own analysis. This sample lists 40,000 or so clones; approximately 20% were detected once. Approximately 20% of the sample lies in the top ten. The CDR3 holds 15 amino acids from the cysteine to the phenylalanine. The entry retains the CDR3 DNA only, 45 bases that are in frame from base 1. Germline trimming: 11 bases from V, 4 bases from J; junction bases outside gene matches: 12. The germline V gene yields MNHNS for CDR1 and SASEGT for CDR2.

None of the patients had been given any treatment before thyroid surgery. Using T-cell receptor beta sequencing, the study looked back at clinical samples from patients collected from the early 2010s to the late 2010s. The TCR originated in a female donor with papillary thyroid cancer or a benign thyroid nodule (not recorded which). Some clones in this sample may be carry-over from other donors' samples. Recombination joined TRBV6-1 with TRBJ2-1, with 9 central nucleotides matching TRBD1. Sequenced material: blood. The nucleotide sequence reads as follows: TGTGCCTCCATCCTCCACAGGGGGCTGTACAATGAGCAGTTCTTC. The resulting protein is CASILHRGLYNEQFF.